The 18 T cell receptor beta chains in this list originate from one sample, sequenced in a study. Repertoires were generated with immunoSEQ multiplex PCR, while TCRdb's copy carries only in-frame clones and drops some. The sample lists tens of thousands of clones, around 93% occurring once. Sequences were obtained from PBMCs. These receptors all come from a man aged 40-50 years with rheumatoid arthritis.

This chain joins TRBV19 and TRBJ2-1; no clear D gene. Trimming removed 1 base at V and 8 bases at J, with 9 bases between. CDR1 and CDR2 (germline): LNHDA, SQIVND (reference sequence). The CDR3 extends over 13 amino acids. DNA of the CDR3: TGTGCCAGTAGTATAGGGTCAGTATATGAGCAGTTCTTC. Translating gives CASSIGSVYEQFF.

A few counts support this clone. This rearrangement joins TRBV6-1 to TRBJ2-2; no clear D gene. The germline CDR1 and CDR2 sequences are MNHNS and SASEGT. The CDR3 runs to 12 residues. V gave up 2 bases and J gave up 6 bases, with 4 bases separating them. This chain's CDR3 is CASSEFPGELFF. CDR3 DNA: TGTGCCAGCAGTGAATTCCCCGGGGAGCTGTTTTTT.

The chain uses TRBV9 and TRBJ2-3, with D perhaps matching TRBD1 (6 bases). Trimming took off 2 bases at V and 5 bases at J, with 18 bases between the two ends. This CDR3 contains 16 residues. Germline values: CDR1 SGDLS, CDR2 YYNGEE. The DNA for the CDR3 is TGTGCCAGCAGCGTCGCCGGTGGACAGCGCTTAGATACGCAGTATTTT. Amino acids: CASSVAGGQRLDTQYF.

CDR3 protein: CASSLLLSTVNNEQFF. For the CDR3, the DNA is TGTGCCAGCAGCTTGCTTCTTTCGACAGTCAACAATGAGCAGTTCTTC. The chain combines TRBV5-4 with TRBJ2-1; D is possibly TRBD1 (5 bases). V shed 1 base and J shed 5 bases, with 16 bases lying between them. Germline assignment: CDR1 SGHNT and CDR2 YYREEE (reference sequence). There are 16 residues in the CDR3. The full variable domain, its missing parts supplied by reference TRBV5-4 and TRBJ2-1, is ETGVTQSPTHLIKTRGQQVTLRCSSQSGHNTVSWYQQALGQGPQFIFQYYREEENGRGNFPPRFSGLQFPNYSSELNVNALELDDSALYLCASSLLLSTVNNEQFFGPGTRLTVL.

The chain has TRBV25-1 and TRBJ1-1; TRBD1 aligns across 11 bases. The CDR3 covers 16 residues. Trimming removed 7 bases from V and 4 bases from J; junction bases left unmatched: 11. Germline CDR1 and CDR2: MGHDK and SYGVNS. CDR3 loop: CASTPRDRGFPTEAFF. In DNA form, the CDR3 reads TGTGCCAGCACCCCTAGGGACAGGGGGTTTCCCACTGAAGCTTTCTTT.

The chain recombines TRBV28 with TRBJ2-2; D unclear. Germline CDR1 MDHEN, CDR2 SYDVKM. The V end lost 3 bases, the J end lost 0 bases, and 17 bases lay between the germline ends. CDR3 length: 18 amino acids. CDR3 protein: CASSLYTMTSANTGELFF. In DNA, the CDR3 is TGTGCCAGCAGTTTGTATACCATGACCAGCGCGAACACCGGGGAGCTGTTTTTT.

The rearrangement joins TRBV9 to TRBJ2-1; TRBD2 matches 8 bases. CDR3 size: 16 residues. J gave up 4 bases and V 2 bases, and 8 bases lay outside the gene matches. From germline, CDR1 is SGDLS and CDR2 YYNGEE. CDR3 sequence (DNA): TGTGCCAGCAGCGTCTCTAGCGGGCTTAAATACAATGAGCAGTTCTTC. This gives the protein CASSVSSGLKYNEQFF.

The V call is TRBV5-1, the J call TRBJ2-6; D gene ambiguous. Trimming pared 0 bases from V and 1 base from J, leaving 5 bases between. CDR1 SGHRS and CDR2 YFSETQ come from the germline V gene. CDR3 length: 15 amino acids. CDR3 sequence (DNA): TGCGCCAGCAGCTTGGAAGGATCTGGGGCCAACGTCCTGACTTTC. It specifies CASSLEGSGANVLTF.

The genes are TRBV6-2 or TRBV6-3 and TRBJ2-1, with TRBD2 matching over 8 bases. The J segment lost 3 bases and the V segment lost 2 bases, leaving 9 bases of the junction unmatched. The CDR3 has 17 residues. The germline V gene encodes CDR1 MNHEY and CDR2 SVGEGT. The CDR3 DNA is TGTGCCAGCAGTTACGCGGGACTAGAAGCTCGCTACAATGAGCAGTTCTTC. As protein: CASSYAGLEARYNEQFF.

This clone has only a few counts. This sequence joins TRBV27 and TRBJ2-6; the D gene is possibly TRBD2 (5 bases). Trimming cost V 2 bases and J 2 bases, with 19 bases left between them. Germline CDR1 and CDR2: MNHEY and SMNVEV (reference sequence). This CDR3 is built from 19 residues. The CDR3 protein is CASSLGVGLSSAGANVLTF. The CDR3 region has the DNA TGTGCCAGCAGTTTAGGGGTAGGACTTAGCTCTGCTGGGGCCAACGTCCTGACTTTC.

This clone came up a few times. The V and J genes are TRBV5-5 and TRBJ1-2, with 9 positions matching TRBD1. V trimming: 4 bases; J trimming: 6 bases; junction bases outside the gene matches: 13. The CDR3 contains 16 residues. CDR1 is SGHKS, CDR2 YYEKEE, per germline (reference sequence). CDR3 DNA sequence: TGTGCCAGCAGCCGTAACCGGGACAGGGAGATTCATGGCTACACCTTC. It is translated as CASSRNRDREIHGYTF.

The chain recombines TRBV28 with TRBJ2-7, with 10 bases aligning to TRBD2. The CDR3 sequence is 15 residues long. Per germline, CDR1 MDHEN and CDR2 SYDVKM. V gave up 2 bases and J gave up 6 bases; unmatched junction bases: 7. As DNA, the CDR3 is TGTGCCAGCAGTTTAACCCTTAGCGGGAGGATCGAGCAGTACTTC. Its translation: CASSLTLSGRIEQYF.

V is TRBV7-9 and J is TRBJ2-1; the D call may be TRBD1 or TRBD2 (5 bases each). Trimming shortened V by 1 base and J by 5 bases, and 15 bases separated the two germline ends. The CDR3 has 16 amino acids. Per the germline V gene, CDR1 is SEHNR and CDR2 is FQNEAQ (reference sequence). This CDR3 is CASSLVGPGINNEQFF. The DNA for the CDR3 is TGTGCCAGCAGCTTAGTGGGACCTGGGATCAACAATGAGCAGTTCTTC.

This CDR3 is CSAARGTYEQYF. CDR3 coding DNA: TGCAGCGCCGCACGGGGAACCTACGAGCAGTACTTC. The chain couples TRBV29-1 to TRBJ2-7; tentatively, D is TRBD2 (5 bases). The V gene's germline CDR1 is SQVTM and CDR2 ANQGSEA. This CDR3 is built from 12 residues. The ends were cut back, 7 bases at V and 2 bases at J, with 12 bases in the middle.

This chain connects TRBV18 to TRBJ1-5; D perhaps matches TRBD1 (6 bases). V was clipped by 2 bases and J by 6 bases, with 11 bases between them. This CDR3 has 14 residues. Germline V gene lookup returns CDR1 KGHSH and CDR2 LQKENI. The CDR3 nucleotides read TGTGCCAGCTCACCAGGGGGGGCGGGTCAGCCCCAGCATTTT. Protein product: CASSPGGAGQPQHF.

The V and J genes are TRBV29-1 and TRBJ2-1; 14 bases line up with TRBD2. CDR1 and CDR2 (germline): SQVTM, ANQGSEA. V trimming: 0 bases; J trimming: 8 bases; junction bases outside the gene matches: 6. This CDR3 comprises 16 residues. Written as DNA, the CDR3 is TGCAGCGTTGAAGACCGGACTAGCGGGGGGTGGGATGAGCAGTTCTTC. This translates into CSVEDRTSGGWDEQFF.

The chain carries TRBV6-2 or TRBV6-3 and TRBJ2-3, with D possibly matching TRBD1 (6 bases). This CDR3 has 15 amino acids. CDR1 is MNHEY and CDR2 is SVGEGT in the germline V gene. The V and J ends lost 2 bases and 2 bases respectively, with 11 bases between them. The CDR3 bases are TGTGCCAGCAGTTACAACCGGGACAACACAGATACGCAGTATTTT. Translating it yields CASSYNRDNTDTQYF.

The count of this clone is one. The chain uses TRBV6-5 and TRBJ2-3; TRBD2 agrees at 7 bases. V dropped 7 bases and J dropped 2; count of bases not matched to a gene: 9. CDR1 and CDR2 (germline): MNHEY, SVGAGI. This CDR3 has 15 amino acids. This CDR3 is CASKLGGTNTDTQYF. For the CDR3, the DNA is TGTGCCAGCAAACTAGGAGGGACTAACACAGATACGCAGTATTTT.